The 24 T cell receptor beta chains below all came from one sample that was sequenced in a study of blood T cells in healthy people across ages. A sample-barcoded 5' primer and a J-beta primer mix were used in a second PCR of roughly 6 to 11 cycles. One entry per CDR3 protein results from TCRdb running MiXCR on the 5' RACE reads. The repertoire holds over 1,200,000 distinct CDR3 sequences, with around 55% as singletons. The sequenced material came from blood. Source of these receptors: a man younger than 30 in good health.

This clonotype was counted between two and nine times. The chain combines TRBV20-1 with TRBJ2-7, with 10 nucleotides matching TRBD2. The CDR3 extends over 15 amino acids. J gave up 0 bases and V 4 bases, and 6 bases lay outside the gene matches. The germline V gene encodes CDR1 DFQATT and CDR2 SNEGSKA (reference sequence). The CDR3 DNA reads as TGCAGTGCTAAGTATAGCGGGGGGATCTCCTACGAGCAGTACTTC. Translated: CSAKYSGGISYEQYF.

The chain employs TRBV4-2 and TRBJ2-1; no firm D call. In germline, CDR1 is LGHNA, CDR2 YNFKEQ. V was trimmed by 1 base and J by 8 bases, leaving 6 bases between them. The CDR3 is 12 amino acids. CDR3 nucleotide sequence: TGTGCCAGCAGCCAAGTCCTAGATGAGCAGTTCTTC. Its protein is CASSQVLDEQFF.

This clonotype appeared a few times. The V and J genes are TRBV2 and TRBJ2-7, with 11 nucleotides matching TRBD2. The CDR3 covers 13 residues. Germline V gives CDR1 SNHLY, CDR2 FYNNEI. Trimming removed 6 bases from V and 3 bases from J; junction bases left unmatched: 1. CDR3 sequence (DNA): TGTGCCAGCAGACTAGCGGGAGTCTACGAGCAGTACTTC. It yields the protein CASRLAGVYEQYF.

The chain uses TRBV6-2 or TRBV6-3 and TRBJ2-1, with 8 positions matching TRBD1. V gave up 6 bases and J gave up 6 bases; unmatched junction bases: 7. The germline CDR1 and CDR2 sequences are MNHEY and SVGEGT. The CDR3 loop spans 14 amino acids. This chain's CDR3 is CASRPGGNINEQFF. The CDR3 nucleotides read TGTGCCAGCAGACCAGGGGGCAATATCAATGAGCAGTTCTTC.

This sequence joins TRBV18 and TRBJ1-2; D gene unclear. Trimming took off 2 bases at V and 4 bases at J, with 8 bases between the two ends. The CDR3 length is 13 residues. Germline loops: CDR1 KGHSH, CDR2 LQKENI. The CDR3 spells CASSPRLSYGYTF. Here the CDR3 DNA reads TGTGCCAGCTCACCAAGACTCAGCTATGGCTACACCTTC.

The chain is built from TRBV4-1 and TRBJ1-2, with unresolved D. CDR3 length equals 15 residues. Germline assignment: CDR1 MGHRA and CDR2 YSYEKL. The V and J ends lost 0 bases and 4 bases respectively, with 12 bases between them. The CDR3 here is CASSQETDSGYGYTF. The DNA for the CDR3 is TGCGCCAGCAGCCAAGAGACGGACTCCGGCTATGGCTACACCTTC.

This clonotype was observed a few times. The J gene is TRBJ2-5, the V gene TRBV7-2, with D hard to call. V dropped 2 bases and J dropped 1 base, with 5 bases sitting between them. This CDR3 spans 13 amino acids. Per germline, CDR1 SGHTA and CDR2 FQGNSA. The CDR3 loop reads CASSLFSQETQYF. CDR3 nucleotide sequence: TGTGCCAGCAGCTTATTCAGCCAAGAGACCCAGTACTTC.

The gene calls are TRBV29-1 and TRBJ1-2; maybe TRBD1 (5 bases). Germline lookup yields CDR1 SQVTM and CDR2 ANQGSEA. V dropped 3 bases and J dropped 1 base, with 9 bases sitting between them. This CDR3 contains 13 residues. The DNA for the CDR3 is TGCAGCGTTGACGGAGGACATAACTATGGCTACACCTTC. This gives the protein CSVDGGHNYGYTF.

This chain uses TRBV4-1 with TRBJ2-1; TRBD2 agrees at 10 bases. The germline V gene has CDR1 MGHRA and CDR2 YSYEKL. Unmatched junction bases numbered 12, after V lost 1 base and J lost 6 bases. The CDR3 has 18 amino acids. CDR3 sequence reads: CASSQVWASGGKVNEQFF. The CDR3 nucleotides read TGCGCCAGCAGCCAAGTGTGGGCTAGCGGGGGTAAAGTCAATGAGCAGTTCTTC.

This clonotype has more than one count but fewer than ten. The CDR3 spells CAISELGTSGIYNEQFF. CDR3 nucleotide sequence: TGTGCCATCAGTGAGTTAGGGACTAGCGGAATCTACAATGAGCAGTTCTTC. This chain connects TRBV10-3 to TRBJ2-1; 11 bases are shared with TRBD2. This CDR3 comprises 17 residues. J was trimmed by 3 bases and V by 1 base; bases with no gene match: 5. From germline, CDR1 is ENHRY and CDR2 SYGVKD.

The chain is built from TRBV6-5 and TRBJ1-5, with TRBD1 as a possible D gene (5 bases). Germline V gives CDR1 MNHEY, CDR2 SVGAGI. Trimming took 5 bases from V and 7 from J, leaving 12 bases between them. This CDR3 spans 13 amino acids. The CDR3 region is CASSRLGPQPQHF. The CDR3 DNA reads as TGTGCCAGCAGTAGACTGGGACCGCAGCCCCAGCATTTT.

This clonotype has just a few counts. The chain combines TRBV11-2 with TRBJ2-7; D is uncertain. In germline, CDR1 is SGHAT, CDR2 FQNNGV. Trimming took off 5 bases at V and 3 bases at J, with 20 bases between the two ends. CDR3 size: 16 residues. As DNA, the CDR3 is TGTGCCAGCAGCGCCCTTGTGGAGTCAAATAACTACGAGCAGTACTTC. Protein product: CASSALVESNNYEQYF.

This clonotype has just one count. CDR3: CASSIQQGEKLFF. The DNA of the CDR3 is TGTGCCAGCAGTATCCAACAGGGCGAAAAACTGTTTTTT. The V call is TRBV12-3 or TRBV12-4, the J call TRBJ1-4, with D possibly TRBD1 on 6 matching bases. The CDR3 contains 13 residues. Trimming took 5 bases from V and 8 from J, leaving 12 bases between them.

This clonotype was detected a few times. The rearrangement uses TRBV12-3 or TRBV12-4 and TRBJ2-3; 7 bases are shared with TRBD2. The trim removed 6 bases at V and 4 bases at J, leaving 4 bases unmatched. This CDR3 has 13 residues. CDR3 DNA sequence: TGTGCCAGCAGGCGGGGGAATTCAGATACGCAGTATTTT. Translation gives CASRRGNSDTQYF.

This rearrangement joins TRBV3-1 to TRBJ2-1; D unresolved. Trimming left V 4 bases short and J 9 bases short, with 13 bases between. The germline gives CDR1 LGHDT, CDR2 YNNKEL (reference sequence). The CDR3 loop spans 13 amino acids. The CDR3 loop reads CASSPGRVSEQFF. CDR3 nucleotide sequence: TGTGCCAGCAGCCCCGGACGGGTGAGTGAGCAGTTCTTC.

This chain links TRBV7-9 with TRBJ2-1; TRBD1 aligns across 7 bases. Trimming removed 3 bases from V and 0 bases from J; junction bases left unmatched: 11. Germline assignment: CDR1 SEHNR and CDR2 FQNEAQ (reference sequence). The CDR3 runs to 18 residues. The CDR3 DNA reads as TGTGCCAGCAGCTTGGGGACAGCCTCTTCAAACTCCTACAATGAGCAGTTCTTC. Translating gives CASSLGTASSNSYNEQFF.

The V and J genes are TRBV5-4 and TRBJ2-1; 7 bases agree with TRBD2. The junction had 4 bases not matched to a gene; V was cut back by 0 bases and J by 7 bases. Germline assignment: CDR1 SGHNT and CDR2 YYREEE (reference sequence). The CDR3 consists of 14 residues. In DNA, the CDR3 is TGTGCCAGCAGCTTGGAAGGCGGGAGAAATGAGCAGTTCTTC. Amino acid sequence: CASSLEGGRNEQFF.

The V call is TRBV6-6, the J call TRBJ1-1; 7 positions agree with TRBD1. CDR1 and CDR2 (germline): MNHNY, SVGAGI (reference sequence). The V gene end was trimmed by 5 bases and the J gene end by 1 base; junction bases not matched to a gene: 7. The CDR3 runs to 15 residues. The CDR3 sequence: CASSGRTGGNTEAFF. The CDR3, as DNA: TGTGCCAGCAGTGGGCGGACAGGAGGGAACACTGAAGCTTTCTTT.

The chain uses TRBV28 and TRBJ2-7, with 11 bases that match TRBD1. The J call is uncertain, as TRBJ2-5 better fits the DNA end. This CDR3 is built from 15 residues. In germline, CDR1 is MDHEN, CDR2 SYDVKM. Here the CDR3 reads CASSLDRGRAETQYF. Written as DNA, the CDR3 is TGTGCCAGCAGTTTGGACAGGGGGCGCGCGGAGACCCAGTACTTC.

The J gene is TRBJ2-4, the V gene TRBV20-1, with 10 positions matching TRBD2. The J call may be in error: the DNA end matches TRBJ2-7 better. The V gene's germline CDR1 is DFQATT and CDR2 SNEGSKA (reference sequence). The CDR3 sequence is 16 residues long. CDR3 in amino acids: CSASLGQAGGPYEQYF. CDR3 bases: TGCAGTGCTAGTCTAGGGCAAGCGGGAGGGCCCTACGAGCAGTACTTC.

The table lists this clonotype with a few counts. J is TRBJ2-1 and V is TRBV7-2, with 10 bases matching TRBD2. V was clipped by 1 base and J by 6 bases; unmatched bases: 6. The CDR3 is 16 residues long. CDR1 is SGHTA and CDR2 is FQGNSA in the germline V gene. In nucleotides, the CDR3 is TGTGCCAGCAGCTTAGTGGGCCTAGCGGGGGTCAATGAGCAGTTCTTC. It translates to CASSLVGLAGVNEQFF. Full variable domain (outside the CDR3, taken from reference TRBV7-2 and TRBJ2-1): GAGVSQSPSNKVTEKGKDVELRCDPISGHTALYWYRQSLGQGLEFLIYFQGNSAPDKSGLPSDRFSAERTGGSVSTLTIQRTQQEDSAVYLCASSLVGLAGVNEQFFGPGTRLTVL.

The chain has TRBV6-2 or TRBV6-3 and TRBJ2-3; D may be TRBD1 or TRBD2 (6 bases each). The V gene's germline CDR1 is MNHEY and CDR2 SVGEGT. The CDR3 has 13 residues. The V and J ends lost 5 bases and 7 bases respectively, with 13 bases between them. The CDR3 DNA sequence: TGTGCCAGCAGTGCTACAGGGACTTATACGCAGTATTTT. Its protein product is CASSATGTYTQYF.

J is TRBJ2-4 and V is TRBV2; the match to TRBD2 covers 9 bases. CDR3 length equals 16 residues. With 1 base clipped from V and 9 bases from J, the junction kept 10 bases outside the gene matches. CDR1 is SNHLY, CDR2 FYNNEI, per germline. CDR3 sequence reads: CASSEVASGDSGIQYF. The CDR3 nucleotides read TGTGCCAGCAGTGAAGTGGCTAGCGGGGACTCAGGCATTCAGTACTTC.

The rearrangement joins TRBV2 to TRBJ1-5; D gene unclear. Germline V CDR1 and CDR2: SNHLY, FYNNEI. V was cut by 8 bases and J by 12 bases, with 11 bases left in between. The length of the CDR3 is 10 residues. DNA for the CDR3: TGTGCCAGCCCCCTCGGAGGCCAGCATTTT. Its translation is CASPLGGQHF.